Here is one T cell receptor beta chain with its context. The entry originates in a study of T cell clones after liver transplantation. Germline V gives CDR1 KGHSH, CDR2 LQKENI. The V and J ends lost 3 bases and 1 base, in that order; junction bases with no gene match: 2. The CDR3 sequence is 14 residues long. Sequenced by immunoSEQ multiplex PCR; TCRdb stores in-frame clones only, minus some. The profile shows tens of thousands of clones, roughly nine tenths of them singletons. The V gene is TRBV18, the J gene TRBJ1-1; TRBD1 aligns across 7 bases. The sequence was obtained from a human donor who received a liver transplant. The specimen was CD4+ T cells from blood, collected before liver transplant. The CDR3 nucleotides are TGTGCCAGCTCACCCCGACAGGGGAACACTGAAGCTTTCTTT. The encoded protein is CASSPRQGNTEAFF. Full variable domain (outside the CDR3, taken from reference TRBV18 and TRBJ1-1): NAGVMQNPRHLVRRRGQEARLRCSPMKGHSHVYWYRQLPEEGLKFMVYLQKENIIDESGMPKERFSAEFPKEGPSILRIQQVVRGDSAAYFCASSPRQGNTEAFFGQGTRLTVV.